The 23 T cell receptor beta chains below all came from one sample that was sequenced in a study of CD8 T cells in ankylosing spondylitis (dated by TCRdb to the late 2010s). Results and caveats for the whole study, not just this receptor: A TCR beta motif of several highly homologous amino acid variants appeared characteristic of blood from ankylosing spondylitis patients.

Libraries were built with 5' RACE. This sample was sequenced with an Illumina HiSeq 2500. TCRdb reprocessing: public reads trimmed at Q25 with fastp, clones called with MiXCR, in-frame beta chains kept. A single entry per CDR3 protein holds the most common genes and DNA from its merged rows. In this sample the table shows about 540,000 distinct CDR3 sequences, approximately 12% of which occur a single time. Under 7.5% of the sample is held by the ten biggest clonotypes. No antigen has been identified for these receptors. Sample: blood, either unsorted or a sorted T cell fraction (not recorded which). These receptors were obtained from a male donor with ankylosing spondylitis.

This clonotype was seen more than once but under ten times. V and J are TRBV5-1 and TRBJ2-2, with TRBD1 matching over 7 bases. In germline, CDR1 is SGHRS, CDR2 YFSETQ. CDR3 size: 14 residues. Germline trimming cut 1 base from V and 7 bases from J; bases unmatched to any gene: 4. The CDR3 region is CASSLRQGLGELFF. DNA for the CDR3: TGCGCCAGCAGCTTGAGACAGGGTCTCGGGGAGCTGTTTTTT.

This clonotype showed up just a few times. The chain uses TRBV24-1 and TRBJ2-3; D call uncertain. Germline V gene data show CDR1 as KGHDR and CDR2 as SFDVKD. CDR3 length: 13 amino acids. The V end lost 7 bases, the J end lost 2 bases, and 9 bases lay between the germline ends. The CDR3 nucleotides read TGTGCCACCAGGGACCTCAACACAGATACGCAGTATTTT. This codes for CATRDLNTDTQYF.

The chain recombines TRBV7-9 with TRBJ1-6; D gene uncertain. The V and J ends lost 5 bases and 7 bases respectively, with 21 bases between them. This CDR3 spans 17 amino acids. Germline CDR1 and CDR2: SEHNR and FQNEAQ (reference sequence). The CDR3 DNA is TGTGCCAGCAGCCAGGTGACCCATACCGGGCGAAATTCACCCCTCCACTTT. This gives the protein CASSQVTHTGRNSPLHF.

This chain connects TRBV6-1 to TRBJ1-5; D is uncertain. Between the trimmed V and J ends, which lost 0 bases and 6 bases, there was a span of 12 bases. CDR1 and CDR2 from the germline V gene are MNHNS and SASEGT. The CDR3 extends over 15 amino acids. The CDR3 loop is CASSEALVGSQPQHF. In DNA form, the CDR3 reads TGTGCCAGCAGTGAAGCGCTTGTAGGGAGTCAGCCCCAGCATTTT.

This rearrangement joins TRBV7-2 to TRBJ2-5, with 7 bases aligning to TRBD2. V trimming: 5 bases; J trimming: 2 bases; junction bases outside the gene matches: 5. The CDR3 covers 14 residues. Germline values: CDR1 SGHTA, CDR2 FQGNSA. CDR3 nucleotides: TGTGCCAGCAGCCACCCGGGACTACAAGAGACCCAGTACTTC. Protein: CASSHPGLQETQYF.

The V gene is TRBV7-2, the J gene TRBJ1-1; no firm D call. V lost 1 base, J lost 4 bases, and 7 bases lay in between. There are 13 residues in the CDR3. The germline CDR1 and CDR2 sequences are SGHTA and FQGNSA. This CDR3 reads CASSLDEGTEAFF. CDR3 sequence (DNA): TGTGCCAGCAGCTTAGACGAGGGCACTGAAGCTTTCTTT.

V usage is TRBV15 and J usage is TRBJ1-1, with a possible D match to TRBD1 (5 bases). V dropped 0 bases and J dropped 4 bases, with 12 bases sitting between them. There are 15 residues in the CDR3. In germline, CDR1 is LNHNV, CDR2 YYDKDF (reference sequence). The CDR3 loop reads CATSREDPGGTEAFF. Written as DNA, the CDR3 is TGTGCCACCAGCAGAGAAGACCCGGGGGGCACTGAAGCTTTCTTT.

This clonotype has a handful of counts. The chain's CDR3 is CASSSLRGGRPSYEQYF. The CDR3 bases are TGTGCCAGCAGCTCACTAAGGGGCGGGAGGCCCTCCTACGAGCAGTACTTC. The chain uses TRBV11-2 and TRBJ2-7; 8 bases map to TRBD2. CDR1 and CDR2 from the germline V gene are SGHAT and FQNNGV. The V gene end was trimmed by 4 bases and the J gene end by 0 bases; junction bases not matched to a gene: 11. This CDR3 spans 17 amino acids.

This clonotype was observed many times. The chain couples TRBV7-8 to TRBJ2-7, with no clear D. The CDR3 length is 13 residues. The germline V gene encodes CDR1 SGHVS and CDR2 FQNEAQ. V gave up 1 base and J gave up 6 bases, with 10 bases separating them. The DNA for the CDR3 is TGTGCCAGCAGCTTAGGGAGTATCAGCGAGCAGTACTTC. Amino acid sequence: CASSLGSISEQYF.

This clonotype turned up a few times. The V gene is TRBV10-3, the J gene TRBJ2-2; 11 bases are shared with TRBD1. Germline V lookup: CDR1 ENHRY, CDR2 SYGVKD. CDR3 length equals 14 residues. Trimming removed 6 bases from V and 5 bases from J; junction bases left unmatched: 2. In DNA form, the CDR3 reads TGTGCCATCAGGGACAGGGGGCAAACCGGGGAGCTGTTTTTT. This sequence encodes CAIRDRGQTGELFF.

This clonotype came up many times. The chain carries TRBV25-1 and TRBJ2-5, with D hard to call. V shed 0 bases and J shed 1 base, with 6 bases lying between them. CDR3 size: 14 residues. The germline V gene has CDR1 MGHDK and CDR2 SYGVNS. DNA of the CDR3: TGTGCCAGCAGTGAATATGCTACCCAAGAGACCCAGTACTTC. Translating gives CASSEYATQETQYF.

This clonotype was seen a few times. The chain uses TRBV4-1 and TRBJ2-5; possible D gene TRBD2, 7 bases. Germline V lookup: CDR1 MGHRA, CDR2 YSYEKL. This CDR3 has 16 residues. V was trimmed by 0 bases and J by 5 bases, leaving 16 bases between them. The CDR3: CASSQEFGGRLETQYF. The CDR3 coding sequence is TGCGCCAGCAGCCAAGAGTTCGGGGGGCGACTTGAGACCCAGTACTTC.

This clonotype was picked up a small number of times. The chain is built from TRBV2 and TRBJ2-1; 7 bases agree with TRBD1. The CDR3 has 14 residues. Trimming cost V 5 bases and J 6 bases; bases outside gene matches: 7. CDR1 is SNHLY, CDR2 FYNNEI, per germline. The CDR3 region is CASSTDRAGNEQFF. The CDR3 region has the DNA TGTGCCAGCAGTACAGACAGGGCAGGCAATGAGCAGTTCTTC.

There are a few counts of this clonotype. The rearrangement uses TRBV6-5 and TRBJ1-1, with 8 bases aligning to TRBD1. V trimming: 0 bases; J trimming: 5 bases; junction bases outside the gene matches: 5. The CDR3 totals 15 residues. CDR1 and CDR2 from the germline V gene are MNHEY and SVGAGI. The CDR3 sequence is CASSYSAQGGTEAFF. The CDR3 nucleotides are TGTGCCAGCAGTTACTCGGCACAGGGGGGAACTGAAGCTTTCTTT.

The V gene is TRBV9, the J gene TRBJ2-1, with TRBD2 matching 13 bases. V lost 2 bases, J lost 9 bases, and 5 bases stayed unmatched. Germline loops: CDR1 SGDLS, CDR2 YYNGEE. The CDR3 is 15 residues long. The CDR3 DNA reads as TGTGCCAGCAGCGTTGGGACTAGCGGGACAACTGAGCAGTTCTTC. It translates to CASSVGTSGTTEQFF.

This clonotype was seen ten or more times. In DNA, the CDR3 is TGTGCCAGCAGCATACAGGGGGGTACCTACAATGAGCAGTTCTTC. Protein product: CASSIQGGTYNEQFF. The rearrangement uses TRBV2 and TRBJ2-1; 8 bases are a match to TRBD1. Per the germline V gene, CDR1 is SNHLY and CDR2 is FYNNEI. V trimming: 6 bases; J trimming: 2 bases; junction bases outside the gene matches: 6. The CDR3 extends over 15 amino acids.

This clonotype was detected a few times. The chain employs TRBV5-1 and TRBJ2-1, with TRBD1 matching 8 bases. This CDR3 has 16 residues. Germline V lookup: CDR1 SGHRS, CDR2 YFSETQ. V dropped 0 bases and J dropped 2; count of bases not matched to a gene: 4. The CDR3 sequence is CASSLEGTGAYNEQFF. The CDR3 DNA follows: TGCGCCAGCAGCTTGGAAGGGACAGGTGCCTACAATGAGCAGTTCTTC.

V is TRBV5-4 and J is TRBJ2-3, with TRBD1 identical over 9 bases. With 4 bases clipped from V and 5 bases from J, the junction kept 5 bases outside the gene matches. Germline V lookup: CDR1 SGHNT, CDR2 YYREEE (reference sequence). The CDR3 totals 14 residues. Here the CDR3 reads CASSRRDRVDTQYF. The CDR3 DNA reads TGTGCCAGCAGCCGCCGGGACAGGGTAGATACGCAGTATTTT. The full variable domain, rest sourced from reference TRBV5-4 and TRBJ2-3, is ETGVTQSPTHLIKTRGQQVTLRCSSQSGHNTVSWYQQALGQGPQFIFQYYREEENGRGNFPPRFSGLQFPNYSSELNVNALELDDSALYLCASSRRDRVDTQYFGPGTRLTVL.

V usage is TRBV5-1 and J usage is TRBJ2-3, with D hard to call. The CDR3 spans 16 residues. Per the germline V gene, CDR1 is SGHRS and CDR2 is YFSETQ. V lost 1 base, J lost 0 bases, and 12 bases lay in between. The CDR3 DNA reads TGCGCCAGCAGCTTGAGGAAGACAACTAGCACAGATACGCAGTATTTT. This sequence encodes CASSLRKTTSTDTQYF.

This chain links TRBV5-1 with TRBJ1-3; 9 bases fit TRBD1. Trimming took 3 bases from V and 0 from J; bases not matched to a gene: 1. The CDR3 spans 15 residues. In germline, CDR1 is SGHRS, CDR2 YFSETQ. The CDR3 here is CASSSQGASGNTIYF. DNA of the CDR3: TGCGCCAGCAGCTCACAGGGGGCCTCTGGAAACACCATATATTTT.

The chain carries TRBV24-1 and TRBJ2-5, with D unclear. CDR3 length: 13 residues. Per the germline V gene, CDR1 is KGHDR and CDR2 is SFDVKD. Deletions cut 5 bases from V and 5 bases from J, with 11 bases between. The CDR3 sequence is CATSGSHRETQYF. CDR3 bases: TGTGCCACCAGTGGGTCACACCGGGAGACCCAGTACTTC.

The J gene is TRBJ2-7, the V gene TRBV20-1; TRBD1 agrees at 7 bases. This CDR3 comprises 13 residues. Germline CDR1 is DFQATT and CDR2 is SNEGSKA (reference sequence). The junction had 3 bases not matched to a gene; V was cut back by 1 base and J by 3 bases. The CDR3 here is CSARVAGGYEQYF. The DNA for the CDR3 is TGCAGTGCTAGAGTCGCAGGGGGCTACGAGCAGTACTTC.

The chain joins TRBV10-2 to TRBJ2-3; a possible D gene is TRBD2 (6 bases). This CDR3 has 13 residues. With 5 bases removed from V and 3 bases from J, the gap between germline ends came to 9 bases. CDR1 is WSHSY and CDR2 is SAAADI in the germline V gene. DNA of the CDR3: TGCGCCAGCAGTTTGCGGGAAACAGATACGCAGTATTTT. This codes for CASSLRETDTQYF.